This entry lists 2 T cell receptor beta chains sequenced from one sample in a study of OX40 agonist ivuxolimab in advanced cancers. Produced via immunoSEQ multiplex PCR; TCRdb's table is partial and in-frame only. The sample lists 15,000 to 20,000 clones, over 70% seen once, with roughly 34% in the top ten. Sequencing used CD4+ or CD8+ T cells sorted from blood, obtained in a trial of the OX40 agonist ivuxolimab. These receptors were collected from an adult with an advanced solid tumor such as melanoma, head and neck, liver or kidney cancer.

The rearrangement joins TRBV9 to TRBJ2-1, with D tentatively TRBD2 (5 bases). The CDR3 extends over 15 amino acids. The germline CDR1 and CDR2 sequences are SGDLS and YYNGEE. The V end was cut by 0 bases, the J end by 2 bases, with 9 bases between. For the CDR3, the DNA is TGTGCCAGCAGCGTAGACGGAGGAGCCTACAATGAGCAGTTCTTC. Its protein product is CASSVDGGAYNEQFF.

This chain joins TRBV6-6 and TRBJ1-5; unclear D gene. The germline V gene encodes CDR1 MNHNY and CDR2 SVGAGI (reference sequence). This CDR3 is 15 amino acids long. The V gene lost 0 bases and the J gene lost 0 bases, with 6 bases spanning the gap. The CDR3 sequence is CASSYSRASNQPQHF. Here the CDR3 DNA reads TGTGCCAGCAGTTACTCGAGGGCTAGCAATCAGCCCCAGCATTTT.